The next 7 T cell receptor beta chains were all read from a single sample in a study of identical twins (dated by TCRdb to the mid-2010s). The receptor library was made with 5' RACE. TCRdb lists the instrument as Illumina HiSeq 2000. The raw public reads went through TCRdb reprocessing: fastp at Q25, MiXCR clone calling, in-frame beta chains kept. Each record represents a unique CDR3 protein, reported with the most common genes and DNA among its rows. This sample lists more than 600,000 distinct CDR3 sequences; over 15% were detected once. The ten biggest clones cover under 15% of the sample. The sample was also linked to a second study, of T cells expressing NK-cell markers.

Sequenced sample: PBMCs. These receptors all come from a woman in her late teens or twenties in good health.

The chain couples TRBV5-1 to TRBJ2-3; perhaps TRBD1 as D (6 bases). The CDR3 runs 16 residues. Germline lookup yields CDR1 SGHRS and CDR2 YFSETQ. V shed 0 bases and J shed 0 bases, with 11 bases lying between them. CDR3 residues: CASSLGTVLSTDTQYF. The CDR3 coding sequence is TGCGCCAGCAGCTTGGGGACAGTCCTTAGCACAGATACGCAGTATTTT.

In DNA form, the CDR3 reads TGTGCCAGCACCAAGGGGACAGCAAATGAAAAACTGTTTTTT. Translating gives CASTKGTANEKLFF. The J gene is TRBJ1-4, the V gene TRBV7-9; 7 bases line up with TRBD1. This CDR3 has 14 amino acids. Germline CDR1 SEHNR, CDR2 FQNEAQ (reference sequence). V trimming: 7 bases; J trimming: 5 bases; junction bases outside the gene matches: 7.

The chain joins TRBV4-2 to TRBJ2-1; D unclear. Germline loops: CDR1 LGHNA, CDR2 YNFKEQ. The CDR3 consists of 16 residues. The V and J ends lost 1 base and 0 bases respectively, with 10 bases between them. The CDR3 DNA follows: TGTGCCAGCAGCCAAGGGATAGGAAGCTCCTACAATGAGCAGTTCTTC. This gives the protein CASSQGIGSSYNEQFF.

The chain recombines TRBV4-3 with TRBJ2-2; 7 bases map to TRBD2. This CDR3 is built from 15 residues. With V trimmed by 1 base and J by 6 bases, 5 bases remained unmatched. The germline V gene has CDR1 LGHNA and CDR2 YSLEER. The CDR3 bases are TGCGCCAGCAGCCAAGCACTGGCGGGAGCCGGGGAGCTGTTTTTT. Translating gives CASSQALAGAGELFF.

This clonotype was recorded a few times. V and J are TRBV12-3 or TRBV12-4 and TRBJ1-2; D is perhaps TRBD1 (6 bases). The V and J ends lost 6 bases and 0 bases respectively, with 14 bases between them. CDR3 length: 15 amino acids. The CDR3 DNA reads as TGTGCCAGCAGGGGAGGGGGGGTAACTAACTATGGCTACACCTTC. Amino acid sequence: CASRGGGVTNYGYTF.

At least ten counts were recorded for this clonotype. The chain employs TRBV10-3 and TRBJ2-1; 7 nucleotides line up with TRBD2. CDR1 and CDR2 (germline): ENHRY, SYGVKD. Trimming took 2 bases from V and 5 from J; bases not matched to a gene: 3. The CDR3 sequence is 14 residues long. The CDR3 nucleotides are TGTGCCATCAGTGAGGGGACTAAACACAATGAGCAGTTCTTC. The encoded protein is CAISEGTKHNEQFF.

This clonotype was detected only a few times. The CDR3 bases are TGTGCCAGCAGTTTATCATTTGGAGCGGAGGACTACGAGCAGTACTTC. Amino acids: CASSLSFGAEDYEQYF. The V call is TRBV27, the J call TRBJ2-7; possibly TRBD2 for D (5 bases). V lost 0 bases and J 3 bases, leaving 15 bases between the germline ends. Germline V gives CDR1 MNHEY, CDR2 SMNVEV (reference sequence). The CDR3 loop spans 16 amino acids.